The T cell receptor beta chain described here comes from a study of neurological immune-mediated disorders. General study results and limits: Because no CDR3 amino acid sequences were shared across subjects by expanded clones, private repertoires were suggested in all groups. According to phylogenetic grouping, one related-CDR3 cluster, a possible signature, contained the repertoires of 18 of 34 multiple sclerosis patients.

CDR1 is DFQATT, CDR2 SNEGSKA, per germline (reference sequence). The CDR3 sequence is 15 residues long. V was shortened by 1 base and J by 1 base, with 11 bases between the two germline ends. TCRdb reanalysed the 5' RACE reads using MiXCR and keeps one entry per CDR3 protein. Of tens of thousands of distinct CDR3 sequences detected, around 4% appear once; the ten largest clones hold around 1.5%. This clonotype was seen ten or more times. Its antigen remains unidentified. The clonotype comes from a young man with multiple sclerosis. V is TRBV20-1 and J is TRBJ1-5; D gene uncertain. Sequencing used PBMCs. The DNA for the CDR3 is TGCAGTGCTAGAGGTGGCGGTGGGAGCAATCAGCCCCAGCATTTT. Its protein product is CSARGGGGSNQPQHF.